The text below deals with one TCR beta chain. The target antigen is unknown. This sample stems from a study of glioma-infiltrating T cells. Study-wide points: Very few CDR3 sequences were shared between tissue and blood. Tissue-blood divergence was below expectation in non-neoplastic patients, above in gliomas.

The CDR3 covers 13 residues. In germline, CDR1 is SEHNR, CDR2 FQNEAQ (reference sequence). V was shortened by 4 bases and J by 5 bases, with 11 bases between the two germline ends. Amplification of TCR alpha and beta CDR3 regions from RNA used iRepertoire nested multiplex PCR. For one-step reverse transcription and amplification, about 85-400 ng of tissue mRNA or PBMC total RNA was used. A single record per CDR3 protein comes from TCRdb applying MiXCR to the multiplex PCR reads. The table records some 150,000 distinct CDR3 sequences, around 40% of them present only once. The TCR sequence derives from a human donor with low-grade glioma or glioblastoma, undergoing nonglioma brain surgery, or in good health (not recorded which). The specimen was glioma tissue, nonneoplastic brain tissue, or PBMCs (not recorded which). The chain has TRBV7-9 and TRBJ1-2; D is possibly TRBD1 (6 bases). The chain's CDR3 is CASSSWTEYGYTF. CDR3 DNA: TGTGCCAGCAGCTCCTGGACAGAGTATGGCTACACCTTC.